The entry below gives a single TCR beta chain sequence along with its context. The sample is drawn from a study of blood T cell repertoires in COVID-19. In the study overall: Some COVID-19 samples were acute and others convalescent; all came from the United States, Italy and Spain. T cells, B-cell-depleted T cells, or PBMCs provided the cDNA or gDNA that served as material.

This CDR3 is built from 15 residues. In germline, CDR1 is SNHLY, CDR2 FYNNEI. The V end was cut by 3 bases, the J end by 0 bases, with 8 bases between. Authors' processing steps: Reference gene primer amplification gave estimated nucleated cell counts. Libraries were prepared by immunoSEQ multiplex PCR; TCRdb keeps only in-frame clonotypes and omits some of them. V and J calls and clone size are copied from that table; D and trimming were computed from the DNA. This sample has around 160,000 clones, with 90% found just once. V and J are TRBV2 and TRBJ2-2, with D possibly TRBD1 on 6 matching bases. Specimen: peripheral blood. This receptor was obtained from a man aged 60 to 75 with active or convalescent COVID-19. The CDR3 loop is CASSETGPNTGELFF. The CDR3 nucleotides read TGTGCCAGCAGTGAGACAGGACCGAACACCGGGGAGCTGTTTTTT.